These 21 T cell receptor beta chains originate from one sample sequenced in a study of metastatic and nonmetastatic thyroid tumors. TCRdb re-clonotyped the PCR reads through MiXCR. This repertoire shows approximately 39,000 clones, more than 20% found once; its top ten account for about 16%. The entire patient cohort was treatment-naive prior to thyroid surgery. Material: blood. All receptors come from a female donor with papillary thyroid cancer or a benign thyroid nodule (not recorded which). Some clones in this sample may be carry-over from other donors' samples.

This clone is medium-sized. This chain joins TRBV27 and TRBJ1-2; weak D call: TRBD1 (6 bases). CDR1 and CDR2 from the germline V gene are MNHEY and SMNVEV (reference sequence). This CDR3 is built from 16 residues. The V end was cut by 0 bases, the J end by 6 bases, with 17 bases between. In DNA, the CDR3 is TGTGCCAGCAGTTTATCCCTCGCGGGGGGGGCGGATGGCTACACCTTC. This encodes CASSLSLAGGADGYTF.

This clone has at least ten counts. The genes are TRBV7-3 and TRBJ2-1; 7 nucleotides align to TRBD2. The CDR3 length is 15 residues. Germline CDR1 reads SGHTA; CDR2 reads FQGTGA. J gave up 6 bases and V 3 bases, and 8 bases lay outside the gene matches. CDR3 nucleotides: TGTGCCAGCAGCTTCTCTCGCGGGAGCTTCAATGAGCAGTTCTTC. This gives the protein CASSFSRGSFNEQFF.

Worth noting for this clone: This clone may be a read error of a much larger clone one base away. The sample contains more than one DNA sequence encoding this CDR3. V is TRBV5-6 and J is TRBJ2-7; D ambiguous. Germline CDR1 is SGHDT and CDR2 is YYEEEE. Between the trimmed V and J ends, which lost 6 bases and 2 bases, there was a span of 9 bases. The CDR3 covers 12 residues. CDR3 in DNA: TGTGCCAGCAATAGACAACCCTACGAGCAGTACTTC. This encodes CASNRQPYEQYF.

With regard to this clone: An end of the junction does not agree with germline; a read error may underlie this. This chain links TRBV11-3 with TRBJ2-7, with 7 bases fitting TRBD1. Germline CDR1 reads SGHNT; CDR2 reads YENEEA. CDR3 size: 15 residues. The CDR3 DNA sequence: TGTTCCAGCAGCCCCTATGGGACAGTCTCCTACGAGCAGTACTTC. This encodes CSSSPYGTVSYEQYF.

A word on this clone: The junction does not match germline at one end; this may be a read error. The J gene is TRBJ2-4, the V gene TRBV2; D possibly corresponds to TRBD2 (6 bases). Per germline, CDR1 SNHLY and CDR2 FYNNEI. CDR3 length equals 17 residues. CDR3 DNA: TGTGCCAGCAGCAGGGAGGCGGGGAGGATGGCAAAAAACATTAAGTACTTC. It yields the protein CASSREAGRMAKNIKYF.

Points on this clone: This could be a read error, since a much larger clone is one nucleotide away. This chain joins TRBV27 and TRBJ1-4, with 10 bases aligning to TRBD1. From germline, CDR1 is MNHEY and CDR2 SMNVEV (reference sequence). Unmatched junction bases numbered 6, after V lost 5 bases and J lost 6 bases. This CDR3 is 15 amino acids long. CDR3 DNA: TGTGCCAGCAGTGCGACAGGGGGCCAGGATGAAAAACTGTTTTTT. Residues: CASSATGGQDEKLFF.

This chain links TRBV18 with TRBJ2-1; 9 nucleotides align to TRBD2. The CDR3 spans 16 residues. V was clipped by 6 bases and J by 6 bases; unmatched bases: 12. The germline CDR1 and CDR2 sequences are KGHSH and LQKENI. The CDR3 DNA sequence: TGTGCCAGCTCCCCCCAACCGGGACTAGCCTCCAATGAGCAGTTCTTC. It yields the protein CASSPQPGLASNEQFF.

This clone was seen many times. The CDR3 region has the DNA TGTGCCACCAGCAGGTCTAGCGGGAGGCCGCCCTACGAGCAGTACTTC. Protein product: CATSRSSGRPPYEQYF. The chain links TRBV15 to TRBJ2-7, with TRBD2 matching 11 bases. Germline V gives CDR1 LNHNV, CDR2 YYDKDF (reference sequence). This CDR3 contains 16 residues. V trimming: 3 bases; J trimming: 2 bases; junction bases outside the gene matches: 6.

This clone showed up many times. CDR3 amino acids: CASSRAAGPYEQYF. CDR3 coding DNA: TGTGCCAGCAGCCGGGCGGCAGGCCCCTACGAGCAGTACTTC. The chain recombines TRBV13 with TRBJ2-7; D not resolved. Germline-derived CDR1 and CDR2 are PRHDT and FYEKMQ (reference sequence). The CDR3 is made up of 14 amino acids. Deletions cut 5 bases from V and 2 bases from J, with 13 bases between.

This clone was seen ten or more times. The V and J genes are TRBV20-1 and TRBJ1-5; 8 bases match TRBD1. Germline V gives CDR1 DFQATT, CDR2 SNEGSKA (reference sequence). Unmatched junction bases numbered 7, after V lost 6 bases and J lost 6 bases. The CDR3 has 13 amino acids. The CDR3 loop reads CSARDRKGQPQHF. The DNA for the CDR3 is TGCAGTGCACGGGACAGGAAAGGTCAGCCCCAGCATTTT.

This clone occurred many times. V usage is TRBV7-3 and J usage is TRBJ2-1, with D unresolved. Germline V lookup: CDR1 SGHTA, CDR2 FQGTGA. The V end was cut by 2 bases, the J end by 2 bases, with 10 bases between. This CDR3 spans 15 amino acids. In nucleotides, the CDR3 is TGTGCCAGCAGCTTACTACGGGTGGCCTACAATGAGCAGTTCTTC. Translation: CASSLLRVAYNEQFF.

This clone was seen a few times. Compared with germline, one end of the junction differs, possibly owing to a read error. The gene calls are TRBV10-1 and TRBJ1-1; no clear D gene. Germline V lookup: CDR1 WNHNN, CDR2 SYGVQD (reference sequence). CDR3 size: 14 residues. The CDR3: CASSEVGSSLAACF. The CDR3 DNA sequence: TGCGCCAGCAGTGAGGTGGGGTCCTCCCTGGCGGCTTGCTTT.

This chain uses TRBV7-9 with TRBJ2-5; 9 bases line up with TRBD2. Germline trimming cut 5 bases from V and 5 bases from J; bases unmatched to any gene: 12. Per germline, CDR1 SEHNR and CDR2 FQNEAQ (reference sequence). The CDR3 has 16 amino acids. CDR3 in amino acids: CASSRTSVRGGETQYF. The CDR3 DNA reads as TGTGCCAGCAGCAGGACTAGCGTGAGGGGAGGCGAGACCCAGTACTTC.

This clone has more than one count but fewer than ten. In nucleotides, the CDR3 is TGCAGTGCTAGAGATGGGACTAGCGGGAGACCCTCCTACAATGAGCAGTTCTTC. This codes for CSARDGTSGRPSYNEQFF. The chain joins TRBV20-1 to TRBJ2-1; TRBD2 matches 14 bases. CDR1 and CDR2 (germline): DFQATT, SNEGSKA (reference sequence). This CDR3 region has 18 residues. Trimming took 0 bases from V and 0 from J; bases not matched to a gene: 4.

The V call is TRBV11-1, the J call TRBJ2-4, with D tentatively TRBD1 (6 bases). The V gene lost 5 bases and the J gene lost 7 bases, with 18 bases spanning the gap. Germline loops: CDR1 SGHAT, CDR2 FQDESV (reference sequence). The CDR3 has 15 amino acids. The CDR3 loop is CASSPSTGSRNIQYF. The CDR3 region has the DNA TGTGCCAGCAGCCCCTCTACAGGGTCAAGGAACATTCAGTACTTC.

For this clone: Within the sample, other DNA sequences also encode this same CDR3. The genes are TRBV30 and TRBJ2-3; TRBD2 aligns across 11 bases. Germline V gene lookup returns CDR1 GTSNPN and CDR2 SVGIG (reference sequence). The CDR3 is made up of 15 amino acids. Trimming cost V 5 bases and J 0 bases; bases outside gene matches: 4. For the CDR3, the DNA is TGTGCCTGGGGGACTAGCGGCCCTAGCACAGATACGCAGTATTTT. This gives the protein CAWGTSGPSTDTQYF. Combining the CDR3 with reference TRBV30 and TRBJ2-3 gives the whole variable domain SQTIHQWPATLVQPVGSPLSLECTVEGTSNPNLYWYRQAAGRGLQLLFYSVGIGQISSEVPQNLSASRPQDRQFILSSKKLLLSDSGFYLCAWGTSGPSTDTQYFGPGTRLTVL.

This clone was recorded at least ten times. V gene TRBV20-1 combines with J gene TRBJ2-3; perhaps TRBD1 as D (7 bases). Trimming took off 3 bases at V and 6 bases at J, with 19 bases between the two ends. Germline V CDR1 and CDR2: DFQATT, SNEGSKA (reference sequence). CDR3 size: 15 residues. The CDR3 bases are TGCAGTGCTAGGATTCTCGACAGGGAGGCGGATACGCAGTATTTT. This translates into CSARILDREADTQYF.

A few counts support this clone. Given a much more abundant clone one base away, this may be a read error. The genes are TRBV10-2 and TRBJ2-5; TRBD2 matches 7 bases. CDR3 length: 12 residues. V dropped 7 bases and J dropped 4; count of bases not matched to a gene: 3. The germline gives CDR1 WSHSY, CDR2 SAAADI. CDR3 in DNA: TGCGCCAGCATCCCTAGCGGAGAGACCCAGTACTTC. It translates to CASIPSGETQYF.

The table lists this clone with a few counts. The chain is built from TRBV12-3 or TRBV12-4 and TRBJ1-4, with 8 bases aligning to TRBD1. The CDR3 is 14 amino acids. J lost 11 bases, V lost 3 bases, and 8 bases had no gene match. CDR3 sequence (DNA): TGTGCCAGCAGTTTTCTCGGACAGGGAGGGAAACTGTTTTTT. Its protein is CASSFLGQGGKLFF.

This clone was picked up a small number of times. The gene calls are TRBV6-1 and TRBJ1-1, with D tentatively TRBD1 (6 bases). Trimming shortened V by 2 bases and J by 4 bases, and 17 bases separated the two germline ends. There are 16 residues in the CDR3. Germline loops: CDR1 MNHNS, CDR2 SASEGT. The CDR3 sequence is CASSEPNRAKCTEAFF. CDR3 DNA sequence: TGTGCCAGCAGTGAACCCAACAGGGCTAAATGCACTGAAGCTTTCTTT.

The rearrangement joins TRBV10-3 to TRBJ2-7; 7 bases are shared with TRBD2. J lost 3 bases, V lost 6 bases, and 8 bases had no gene match. CDR3 size: 14 residues. Germline V gene lookup returns CDR1 ENHRY and CDR2 SYGVKD. CDR3 residues: CAIRVAGRFYEQYF. CDR3 DNA: TGTGCCATCAGAGTAGCGGGCAGGTTCTACGAGCAGTACTTC.